This TCR beta chain was documented in a study of T-cell reconstitution after alpha-beta-depleted transplantation in children. Germline V gene data show CDR1 as LNHDA and CDR2 as SQIVND (reference sequence). The CDR3 contains 15 residues. The V and J ends lost 5 bases and 4 bases respectively, with 15 bases between them. During its preparation, the TCRbeta library received unique molecular identifiers. TCRdb redid the calling of the PCR reads with MiXCR, one entry per CDR3 protein. The sample has fewer than 350,000 distinct CDR3 sequences; just over 7.5% are singletons. As regards this clonotype: Its target is not known.

Findings and limits, study-wide: From surviving recipient T cells and thymic progenitors came the high day-60 TCRbeta diversity observed in some patients. It was newly produced T cells that mostly accounted for T-cell counts and diversity one year after transplant. As was reported, about two months after transplant, alpha-beta T cells came from several hundred expanded graft clones.

The chain is built from TRBV19 and TRBJ2-1; perhaps TRBD1 as D (6 bases). The sample consisted of peripheral blood, taken 360 days after TCRalphabeta/CD19-depleted stem cell transplant. This TCR derives from a female patient between 2 and 15 years old who had a stem cell transplant for Fanconi anemia, so the T cells may come from the graft donor. In DNA form, the CDR3 reads TGTGCCAGTAGTCCGAGGCTGACAGGTTACAATGAGCAGTTCTTC. Amino acids: CASSPRLTGYNEQFF. Supplemented by reference TRBV19 and TRBJ2-1, the full variable domain reads DGGITQSPKYLFRKEGQNVTLSCEQNLNHDAMYWYRQDPGQGLRLIYYSQIVNDFQKGDIAEGYSVSREKKESFPLTVTSAQKNPTAFYLCASSPRLTGYNEQFFGPGTRLTVL.